The clone carrying this T cell receptor beta chain has only one observation. Germline CDR1 MDHEN, CDR2 SYDVKM. V was pared by 5 bases and J by 4 bases, with 1 base of the junction left unmatched. The CDR3 sequence is 13 residues long. The sample comes from a study of low-dose radiotherapy and immunotherapy resistance in tumors. About the study: Patients of Cohort 1 had 0.5 Gy fractions every 2 weeks, which summed to 6.5 Gy.

Priming of first-strand cDNA relied on TRAV- and TRBV-specific primers (covering alpha and beta chains). TCR amplification involved roughly 21 PCR cycles with a constant-region primer and V-primer adapter. In vitro transcription served to amplify the mRNA that had been isolated. MiXCR was run by TCRdb on the reads, yielding one entry per CDR3 protein. The sample lists roughly 100,000 distinct CDR3 sequences, around 20% occurring once. The time point here: after trial treatment. The treatment: LDRT plus nivolumab, ipilimumab, low-dose cyclophosphamide and aspirin (RACIN trial). Sequenced here: PBMCs, sampled after low-dose radiotherapy plus immunotherapy. The receptor was derived from a male donor with prostate cancer. V and J are TRBV28 and TRBJ2-3; 9 bases line up with TRBD1. The CDR3 DNA is TGTGCCAGCAGTAACAGGGGGCCAGATACGCAGTATTTT. Translation gives CASSNRGPDTQYF.